This T cell receptor beta chain is from a study of OX40 agonist ivuxolimab in advanced cancers. As for the study in general: Prior anti-PD-1, anti-PD-L1 or anti-CTLA-4 therapy did not bar entry, and more than 35% had some.

The method was immunoSEQ multiplex PCR; TCRdb's version includes in-frame clones alone and lacks a portion of them. The sample lists over 50,000 clones; 82% were seen once. Germline CDR1 is SGHTA and CDR2 is FQGTGA. The length of the CDR3 is 15 residues. Trimming stripped 5 bases from V and 5 bases from J, with 15 bases between. The rearrangement joins TRBV7-3 to TRBJ2-2; D is unresolved. This clonotype was sampled from an adult with an advanced solid tumor such as melanoma, head and neck, liver or kidney cancer. Material: CD4+ or CD8+ T cells sorted from blood, obtained in a trial of the OX40 agonist ivuxolimab. In DNA, the CDR3 is TGTGCCAGCAGCCGACTCGTGAGCCCGACCGGGGAGCTGTTTTTT. Encoded protein: CASSRLVSPTGELFF.